These T cell receptor beta chains were read from a single sample in a study of blood T cell repertoires in COVID-19. The data were produced by immunoSEQ multiplex PCR, yet TCRdb's version contains in-frame clones alone and is incomplete. The sample consists of 130,000 to 150,000 clones, 75% to 90% of them appearing once. Sequencing used peripheral blood. The receptors shown here come from a woman in her sixties with COVID-19, enrolled during active disease. Both conserved end residues are part of each CDR3. The order of the fields is clone size, D gene, V gene, J gene, CDR3 DNA, CDR3 protein. A D gene is named only where the DNA matches it firmly. Size values are once, few and many counts, or a class for expanded clones, and some rows have none.

-	TRBD1	TRBV2	TRBJ1-3	TGTGCCAGCAGTGGGATTGTTCTCCGGGACAGCCCTCCCAACTCTGGAAACACCATATATTTT	CASSGIVLRDSPPNSGNTIYF
-	TRBD2	TRBV5-1	TRBJ2-1	TGCGCCAGCAGCTTGGTGGGTCAGCGGGGGGGAGCGTGGGAGCAGTTCTTC	CASSLVGQRGGAWEQFF
once	TRBD1	TRBV5-6	TRBJ2-3	TGTGCCAGCAGGGGACAGGGGACAGATACGCAGTATTTT	CASRGQGTDTQYF
-	-	TRBV13	TRBJ2-1	TGTGCCAGCAGCTTGGGCGATGAGCAGTTCTTC	CASSLGDEQFF
-	-	TRBV10-3	TRBJ2-3	TGTGCCACCAACAGGGGGGGGACAGATACGCAGTATTTT	CATNRGGTDTQYF
-	-	TRBV7-9	TRBJ2-3	TGTGCCAGCAGACGGGTTTGGGCAGATACGCAGTATTTT	CASRRVWADTQYF
-	-	TRBV2	TRBJ2-1	TGTGCCAGCAGTGAAGGGAGGGGGCGTGAGCAGTTCTTC	CASSEGRGREQFF
-	-	TRBV5-6	TRBJ1-1	TGTGCCAGCAGCTTGCAGGGTTTCGACACTGAAGCTTTCTTT	CASSLQGFDTEAFF
few	TRBD1	TRBV4-3	TRBJ1-1	TGCGCCAGCAGCCAAGATGGGGACAGTACGAACACTGAAGCTTTCTTT	CASSQDGDSTNTEAFF
few	-	TRBV18	TRBJ1-5	TGTGCCAGCTCCCGCTTTTCCGGGGGGACAAATCAGCCCCAGCATTTT	CASSRFSGGTNQPQHF
-	-	TRBV19	TRBJ1-1	TGTGCCAGTAGTATATCGGGGTCGCATATGAACACTGAAGCTTTCTTT	CASSISGSHMNTEAFF
-	-	TRBV7-8	TRBJ2-2	TGTGCCAGCAGCTTCCCCGGGGGGCAGAACACCGGGGAGCTGTTTTTT	CASSFPGGQNTGELFF
-	-	TRBV7-2	TRBJ1-1	TGTGCCAGCAGCTTAGACGTGGTAGGGAGAGCTTTCTTT	CASSLDVVGRAFF
-	-	TRBV27	TRBJ2-7	TGTGCCAGCAGGGGCATCTTTAGGGGCCTCTACGAGCAGTACTTC	CASRGIFRGLYEQYF
-	TRBD2	TRBV4-1	TRBJ2-7	TGCGCCAGCAGCGGAGGACTAGCTTACGAGCAGTACTTC	CASSGGLAYEQYF
-	-	TRBV19	TRBJ1-1	TGTGCCAGTAGTATCCCCGGTACCCAGGGGGAAGCTTTCTTT	CASSIPGTQGEAFF
-	TRBD1	TRBV27	TRBJ1-1	TGTGCCAGCAGTCTGAGGGTCGACAGGGCATTTGGGAACACTGAAGCTTTCTTT	CASSLRVDRAFGNTEAFF
-	-	TRBV29-1	TRBJ1-2	TGCAGCGTTGACGGGGGATTTGGCTACACCTTC	CSVDGGFGYTF
few	-	TRBV5-1	TRBJ2-2	TGCGCCAGCAGCTTGAGCACAGGGCGTGAGACCGGGGAGCTGTTTTTT	CASSLSTGRETGELFF
-	TRBD1	TRBV18	TRBJ1-1	TGTGCCAGCTCGAGGGACAGCTCTGAAGCTTTCTTT	CASSRDSSEAFF
-	-	TRBV4-1	TRBJ1-2	TGCGCCAGCAGCCAAGATGTAGGGGATGACTATGGCTACACCTTC	CASSQDVGDDYGYTF
-	TRBD1	TRBV2	TRBJ1-1	TGTGCCAGCAGTGAAGCTTTGGGGACAGGGAACACTGAAGCTTTCTTT	CASSEALGTGNTEAFF
-	TRBD1	TRBV18	TRBJ1-3	TGTGCCAGCTCACCATGGACAGGGGATAGCTCTGGAAACACCATATATTTT	CASSPWTGDSSGNTIYF
-	TRBD1	TRBV28	TRBJ2-5	TGTGCCAGCAAAGGGGACAGCCAAGAGACCCAGTACTTC	CASKGDSQETQYF
-	-	TRBV27	TRBJ2-3	TGTGCCAGCAGTTTCGGTCCGGGTACGCAGTATTTT	CASSFGPGTQYF
-	-	TRBV6-5	TRBJ1-1	TGTGCCAGCCGTATGAACACTGAAGCTTTCTTT	CASRMNTEAFF
-	-	TRBV5-1	TRBJ1-2	TGCGCCAGCAGCCAGACCTACCCAGGGACTTACTATGGCTACACCTTC	CASSQTYPGTYYGYTF
few	TRBD1	TRBV3-1/TRBV3-2	TRBJ1-6	TGTGCCAGCAGGCAAGACAGGGGGCGCGTCAATTCACCCCTCCACTTT	CASRQDRGRVNSPLHF
-	TRBD1	TRBV6-5	TRBJ1-6	TGTGCCAGCAGTCATCGGGACAGTCCTTCACCCCTCCACTTT	CASSHRDSPSPLHF
-	-	TRBV5-1	TRBJ1-2	TGCGCCAGCAGCTTGGCACAGGAGCCCACTATCTACACCTTC	CASSLAQEPTIYTF
-	-	TRBV4-3	TRBJ1-2	TGCGCCAGCAGCCAAGATGTTGGCAGGGCCTATGGCTACACCTTC	CASSQDVGRAYGYTF
-	-	TRBV5-1	TRBJ1-3	TGCGCCAGCAGTTCATCCGGAGGGTTGGGCGACACCATATATTTT	CASSSSGGLGDTIYF
-	TRBD1	TRBV9	TRBJ2-2	TGTGCCAGCAGAAACTCCGGGACAGGGTTGACCGGGGAGCTGTTTTTT	CASRNSGTGLTGELFF
-	TRBD2	TRBV19	TRBJ2-1	TGTGCCAGTACCCCAGAAGCGGGGGGGCCCAATGAGCAGTTCTTC	CASTPEAGGPNEQFF